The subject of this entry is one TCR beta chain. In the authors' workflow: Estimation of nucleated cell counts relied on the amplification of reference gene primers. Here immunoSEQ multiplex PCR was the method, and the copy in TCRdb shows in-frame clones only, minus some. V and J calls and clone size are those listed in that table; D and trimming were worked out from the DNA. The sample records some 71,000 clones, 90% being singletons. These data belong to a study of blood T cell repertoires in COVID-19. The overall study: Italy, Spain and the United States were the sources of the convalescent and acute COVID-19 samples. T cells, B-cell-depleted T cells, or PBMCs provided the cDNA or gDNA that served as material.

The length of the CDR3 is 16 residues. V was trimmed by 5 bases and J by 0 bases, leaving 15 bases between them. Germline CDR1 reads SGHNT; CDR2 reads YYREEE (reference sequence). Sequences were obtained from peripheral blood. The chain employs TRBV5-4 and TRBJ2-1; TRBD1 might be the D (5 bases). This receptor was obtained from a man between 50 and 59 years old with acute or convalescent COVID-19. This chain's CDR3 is CASRNKQESSYNEQFF. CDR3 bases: TGTGCCAGCAGAAACAAACAGGAGAGCTCCTACAATGAGCAGTTCTTC.